This T cell receptor delta chain was observed in a study of gamma-delta T cells after stem cell transplantation. TCRdb called clones anew from the RT-PCR reads with CATT. The sample contains about 1,000 delta-chain clones, roughly 1.2% of which appear only once. Notes on this clone: TCRdb's protein, taken from a much larger clone, differs from this DNA's translation at residue 13, likely owing to a read error; the protein displayed comes from the DNA.

Germline CDR1 reads GEAIGNYY; CDR2 reads EKD. Trimming cost V 3 bases and J 3 bases; bases outside gene matches: 16. The CDR3 extends over 18 amino acids. Sequencing used gamma-delta T cells. The V gene is TRDV2, the J gene TRDJ1; 9 nucleotides align to TRDD3. The clonotype comes from a human donor. It is not recorded whose cells these are; they may come from a transplant donor. This chain's CDR3 is CACDAVSTGGGYADKLIF. The CDR3 nucleotides are TGTGCCTGTGACGCCGTGAGTACTGGGGGAGGCTACGCCGATAAACTCATCTTT.